This T cell receptor beta chain was documented in a study of immune evolution from preneoplasia to lung adenocarcinoma. The table came from immunoSEQ multiplex PCR; TCRdb's copy has only in-frame clones and leaves some out. The sample includes several thousand clones, over 80% of them seen just once. Two lung cancer pathologists independently confirmed each histologic diagnosis. The CDR3 sequence is 15 residues long. The receptor's source is a donor of 70 years or more with lung adenocarcinoma. Sequenced input: FFPE lung adenocarcinoma in situ tissue. The V and J genes are TRBV12-2 and TRBJ2-3; TRBD2 reflects the table's D call only, with no check against the DNA. TRBV12-2 is shown as a pseudogene. The CDR3 DNA is TGTGCAAGTCACCAAGCCACCAAAGACACAGATACGCAGTATTTT. Its protein product is CASHQATKDTDTQYF.